The T cell receptor beta chain described here comes from a study of identical twins. General study results and limits: Out-of-frame alpha sequences shared by twins were enriched for low generation probability. Insertions ran lower in abundant cord blood beta clonotypes, though not in memory repertoires.

Details on this clonotype: The antigen remains unidentified.

Each CDR3 protein gets one entry after TCRdb re-called the 5' RACE reads with MiXCR. This repertoire shows fewer than 250,000 distinct CDR3 sequences, roughly 7% found once; its top ten account for around 3.4%. These data were likewise used in another study, on yellow fever vaccine responses in identical twins. Turning to that study: Vaccine-induced T cell responses in twins were reportedly observed to appear partly convergent, partly personalized.

Specimen: memory (CD45RO+) T cells sorted from blood. This TCR derives from a woman aged 18-35 years in good health.

CDR3 nucleotides: TGCAGCGTTGTTCTATCCGGGGAGCTGTTTTTT. This codes for CSVVLSGELFF. The gene calls are TRBV29-1 and TRBJ2-2; D remains unclear. CDR1 and CDR2 (germline): SQVTM, ANQGSEA. Trimming took off 4 bases at V and 6 bases at J, with 6 bases between the two ends. The CDR3 covers 11 residues.